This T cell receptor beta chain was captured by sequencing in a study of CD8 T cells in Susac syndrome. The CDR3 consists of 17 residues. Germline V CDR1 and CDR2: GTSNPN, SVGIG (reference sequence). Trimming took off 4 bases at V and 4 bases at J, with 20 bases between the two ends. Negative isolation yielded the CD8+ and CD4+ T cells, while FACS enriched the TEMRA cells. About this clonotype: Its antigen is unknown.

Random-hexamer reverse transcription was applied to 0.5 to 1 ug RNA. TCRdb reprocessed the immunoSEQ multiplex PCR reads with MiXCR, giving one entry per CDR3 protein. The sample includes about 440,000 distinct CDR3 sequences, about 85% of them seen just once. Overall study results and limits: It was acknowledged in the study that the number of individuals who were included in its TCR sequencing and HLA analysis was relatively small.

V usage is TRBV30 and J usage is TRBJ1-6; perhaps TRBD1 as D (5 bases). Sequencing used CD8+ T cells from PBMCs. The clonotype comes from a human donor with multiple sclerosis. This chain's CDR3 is CAWKEGTQLSYNSPLHF. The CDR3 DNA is TGTGCCTGGAAGGAAGGGACCCAGCTCAGTTATAATTCACCCCTCCACTTT.